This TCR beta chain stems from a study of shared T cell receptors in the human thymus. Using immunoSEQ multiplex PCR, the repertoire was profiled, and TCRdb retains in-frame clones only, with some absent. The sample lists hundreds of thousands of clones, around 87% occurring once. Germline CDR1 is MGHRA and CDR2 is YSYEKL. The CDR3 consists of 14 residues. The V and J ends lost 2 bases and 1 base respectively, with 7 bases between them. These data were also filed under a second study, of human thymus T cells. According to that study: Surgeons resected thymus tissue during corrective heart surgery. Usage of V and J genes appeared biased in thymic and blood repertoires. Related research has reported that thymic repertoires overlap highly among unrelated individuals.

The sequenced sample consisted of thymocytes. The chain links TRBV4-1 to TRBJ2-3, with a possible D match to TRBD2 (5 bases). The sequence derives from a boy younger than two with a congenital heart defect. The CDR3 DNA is TGCGCCAGCAGCCAACCGAGGGGCACAGATACGCAGTATTTT. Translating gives CASSQPRGTDTQYF.